Presented here are 10 T cell receptor beta chains from one specimen sequenced in a study of cytomegalovirus exposure and HLA in healthy donors. The table came from immunoSEQ multiplex PCR; TCRdb's copy has only in-frame clones and leaves some out. Among over 100,000 clones listed, roughly nine tenths were seen once. Specimen: PBMCs. The source is a woman between 18 and 30 years old in good health and CMV-seronegative.

The chain carries TRBV5-1 and TRBJ2-1; D uncertain. V gave up 0 bases and J gave up 0 bases, with 10 bases separating them. The CDR3 loop spans 16 amino acids. Germline V gives CDR1 SGHRS, CDR2 YFSETQ. CDR3 sequence: CASSLGQVSSYNEQFF. CDR3 DNA sequence: TGCGCCAGCAGCTTGGGACAAGTAAGCTCCTACAATGAGCAGTTCTTC.

The chain joins TRBV7-9 to TRBJ1-5, with a tentative D call TRBD1 (5 bases). The ends were cut back, 5 bases at V and 1 base at J, with 12 bases in the middle. Germline V lookup: CDR1 SEHNR, CDR2 FQNEAQ (reference sequence). This CDR3 is built from 15 residues. CDR3 sequence: CASSLPGMSNQPQHF. In nucleotides, the CDR3 is TGTGCCAGCAGCCTTCCAGGGATGAGCAATCAGCCCCAGCATTTT.

V is TRBV19 and J is TRBJ1-6; 7 bases line up with TRBD1. CDR1 is LNHDA, CDR2 SQIVND, per germline (reference sequence). With 7 bases clipped from V and 7 bases from J, the junction kept 13 bases outside the gene matches. This CDR3 spans 16 amino acids. CDR3 DNA sequence: TGTGCCAGTATCGAGGCAGGGGGAATTGCCAATTCACCCCTCCACTTT. This translates into CASIEAGGIANSPLHF.

The J gene is TRBJ2-5, the V gene TRBV29-1; tentative D call: TRBD1 (5 bases). Germline CDR1 reads SQVTM; CDR2 reads ANQGSEA. The CDR3 extends over 15 amino acids. V lost 4 bases and J 1 base, leaving 16 bases between the germline ends. CDR3 loop: CSVGRTQGVQETQYF. In DNA, the CDR3 is TGCAGCGTTGGTCGGACCCAAGGGGTCCAAGAGACCCAGTACTTC.

The chain has TRBV9 and TRBJ1-6; 9 bases map to TRBD1. CDR1 is SGDLS and CDR2 is YYNGEE in the germline V gene. This CDR3 comprises 16 residues. V gave up 4 bases and J gave up 5 bases; unmatched junction bases: 7. In nucleotides, the CDR3 is TGTGCCAGCAGCTTGGCCGGGACAGGGAATAATTCACCCCTCCACTTT. It codes for CASSLAGTGNNSPLHF. The full variable domain, in which reference TRBV9 and TRBJ1-6 provide the parts outside the CDR3, is DSGVTQTPKHLITATGQRVTLRCSPRSGDLSVYWYQQSLDQGLQFLIQYYNGEERAKGNILERFSAQQFPDLHSELNLSSLELGDSALYFCASSLAGTGNNSPLHFGNGTRLTVT.

The V and J genes are TRBV5-1 and TRBJ2-7, with D tentatively TRBD2 (6 bases). The CDR3 contains 19 residues. Germline V gene sequence: CDR1 SGHRS, CDR2 YFSETQ. The V end lost 3 bases, the J end lost 7 bases, and 32 bases lay between the germline ends. The CDR3 nucleotides read TGCGCCAGCAGCTGGGGGGTATCCCCCGGGACGGACGATCCGGGAGAGCAGTACTTC. It is translated as CASSWGVSPGTDDPGEQYF. Filled out from reference TRBV5-1 and TRBJ2-7, the complete variable domain reads KAGVTQTPRYLIKTRGQQVTLSCSPISGHRSVSWYQQTPGQGLQFLFEYFSETQRNKGNFPGRFSGRQFSNSRSEMNVSTLELGDSALYLCASSWGVSPGTDDPGEQYFGPGTRLTVT.

The V call is TRBV5-1, the J call TRBJ2-2, with TRBD2 matching over 14 bases. The germline V gene has CDR1 SGHRS and CDR2 YFSETQ. This CDR3 is built from 17 residues. The V segment lost 4 bases and the J segment 4 bases; nucleotides outside the gene matches: 6. CDR3 sequence (DNA): TGCGCCAGCAGCCGGACTAGCGGGGGGTTTTTCACCGGGGAGCTGTTTTTT. Translated: CASSRTSGGFFTGELFF.

In this sample, this clone turned up once. The chain uses TRBV4-2 and TRBJ2-7; D gene unclear. This CDR3 comprises 15 residues. V dropped 2 bases and J dropped 0 bases, with 11 bases sitting between them. Germline CDR1 and CDR2: LGHNA and YNFKEQ. The CDR3 reads CASSQTSYSSYEQYF. The DNA of the CDR3 is TGTGCCAGCAGCCAAACAAGCTACAGCTCCTACGAGCAGTACTTC.

The chain recombines TRBV2 with TRBJ2-7; no clear D gene. Deletions cut 2 bases from V and 2 bases from J, with 7 bases between. CDR1 is SNHLY, CDR2 FYNNEI, per germline. This CDR3 contains 13 residues. The CDR3 loop is CASSERLAYEQYF. CDR3 coding DNA: TGTGCCAGCAGTGAAAGGCTAGCCTACGAGCAGTACTTC. The full variable domain, completed using reference TRBV2 and TRBJ2-7, is EPEVTQTPSHQVTQMGQEVILRCVPISNHLYFYWYRQILGQKVEFLVSFYNNEISEKSEIFDDQFSVERPDGSNFTLKIRSTKLEDSAMYFCASSERLAYEQYFGPGTRLTVT.

The V and J genes are TRBV5-4 and TRBJ1-3; D is unclear. Trimming shortened V by 0 bases and J by 0 bases, and 10 bases separated the two germline ends. The germline CDR1 and CDR2 sequences are SGHNT and YYREEE (reference sequence). CDR3 length: 16 amino acids. The CDR3 loop is CASSLGGGGSGNTIYF. The CDR3 nucleotides are TGTGCCAGCAGCTTGGGAGGAGGAGGCTCTGGAAACACCATATATTTT.